This passage covers 29 T cell receptor beta chains from one sample sequenced in a study of cytomegalovirus exposure and HLA in healthy donors. The study ran its PCR with 60 Vbeta and 13 Jbeta primers. Sequencing was performed with immunoSEQ multiplex PCR; in TCRdb, only in-frame clones are kept and a portion is missing. This sample has about 140,000 clones; 73% occur once, and the top ten carry 14%. Sequenced sample: PBMCs. These receptors all stem from a human donor in good health.

The chain has TRBV5-4 and TRBJ1-6; D call uncertain. With 4 bases removed from V and 7 bases from J, the gap between germline ends came to 6 bases. Germline V gives CDR1 SGHNT, CDR2 YYREEE (reference sequence). CDR3 length equals 12 residues. CDR3 sequence (DNA): TGTGCCAGCAGCCGTGTGAATTCACCCCTCCACTTT. Protein: CASSRVNSPLHF.

The rearrangement uses TRBV11-2 and TRBJ1-5; D not resolved. Trimming removed 4 bases from V and 6 bases from J, with 19 bases in between. The V gene's germline CDR1 is SGHAT and CDR2 FQNNGV. This CDR3 has 16 residues. CDR3 nucleotides: TGTGCCAGCAGCTCTATACCCAGGCGGGTGGGTCAGCCCCAGCATTTT. Translating gives CASSSIPRRVGQPQHF.

This clone was observed a handful of times. As DNA, the CDR3 is TGCGCCAGCAGCTTTCAGGAGACCCAGTACTTC. Its translation is CASSFQETQYF. The chain couples TRBV5-1 to TRBJ2-5; no firm D call. The CDR3 has 11 amino acids. The germline V gene encodes CDR1 SGHRS and CDR2 YFSETQ. V lost 2 bases to trimming and J lost 5 bases, with 4 bases between them.

This clone was observed a handful of times. The gene calls are TRBV6-1 and TRBJ2-6; D unresolved. Germline V gene data show CDR1 as MNHNS and CDR2 as SASEGT. The CDR3 spans 16 residues. Trimming pared 4 bases from V and 3 bases from J, leaving 13 bases between. CDR3 in DNA: TGTGCCAGCAGTGGTGGCACCCAAGTTGGGGCCAACGTCCTGACTTTC. Amino acid sequence: CASSGGTQVGANVLTF.

The chain couples TRBV5-1 to TRBJ2-5; a possible D gene is TRBD1 (6 bases). In germline, CDR1 is SGHRS, CDR2 YFSETQ. V was clipped by 2 bases and J by 5 bases, with 10 bases between them. The CDR3 is made up of 13 amino acids. The CDR3 here is CASSLGGDETQYF. CDR3 bases: TGCGCCAGCAGCTTAGGGGGAGACGAGACCCAGTACTTC.

This chain uses TRBV30 with TRBJ2-3; 8 bases align to TRBD1. The CDR3 contains 13 residues. J gave up 3 bases and V 8 bases, and 7 bases lay outside the gene matches. The V gene's germline CDR1 is GTSNPN and CDR2 SVGIG (reference sequence). CDR3 protein: CAADRGETDTQYF. CDR3 sequence (DNA): TGTGCCGCTGACAGGGGTGAAACAGATACGCAGTATTTT.

The chain is built from TRBV2 and TRBJ2-1; D possibly corresponds to TRBD2 (7 bases). V lost 6 bases and J lost 0, with 18 bases in between. The CDR3 sequence is 17 residues long. Germline loops: CDR1 SNHLY, CDR2 FYNNEI. The CDR3 region has the DNA TGTGCCAGCAGGCAAGATTTAGGGGGGGCCTCCTACAATGAGCAGTTCTTC. It yields the protein CASRQDLGGASYNEQFF.

J is TRBJ2-1 and V is TRBV29-1, with no clear D. Per the germline V gene, CDR1 is SQVTM and CDR2 is ANQGSEA. This CDR3 comprises 13 residues. The CDR3 sequence is CRRDSCVIREQFF. Written as DNA, the CDR3 is TGCAGGAGAGATAGTTGTGTGATCCGTGAGCAGTTCTTC.

This sequence joins TRBV11-2 and TRBJ2-5, with D uncertain. Germline lookup yields CDR1 SGHAT and CDR2 FQNNGV. This CDR3 spans 11 amino acids. The V end lost 5 bases, the J end lost 4 bases, and 5 bases lay between the germline ends. In nucleotides, the CDR3 is TGTGCCAGCAGCCCGAGAGAGACCCAGTACTTC. Its translation: CASSPRETQYF.

This sequence joins TRBV27 and TRBJ2-7, with 11 bases that match TRBD2. Germline values: CDR1 MNHEY, CDR2 SMNVEV (reference sequence). V lost 8 bases, J lost 5 bases, and 11 bases stayed unmatched. The CDR3 loop spans 15 amino acids. This chain's CDR3 is CASLKLAGAQNEQYF. The CDR3 DNA sequence: TGTGCCAGCCTTAAACTAGCGGGGGCCCAAAACGAGCAGTACTTC.

This clone was seen more than once but under ten times. The chain couples TRBV7-9 to TRBJ1-2; D remains unclear. This CDR3 is 14 amino acids long. V lost 1 base and J lost 5, with 11 bases in between. The V gene's germline CDR1 is SEHNR and CDR2 FQNEAQ (reference sequence). CDR3 coding DNA: TGTGCCAGCAGCTTAGTTTACAATCCATATGGCTACACCTTC. Protein sequence: CASSLVYNPYGYTF.

The chain joins TRBV2 to TRBJ1-1; a weak D match, TRBD1 (6 bases). Germline values: CDR1 SNHLY, CDR2 FYNNEI. The CDR3 spans 12 residues. Trimming shortened V by 7 bases and J by 4 bases, and 10 bases separated the two germline ends. The CDR3 is CASTGAVTEAFF. CDR3 coding DNA: TGTGCCAGCACAGGGGCGGTCACTGAAGCTTTCTTT.

The rearrangement joins TRBV6-5 to TRBJ1-1; possibly TRBD1 for D (5 bases). Trimming stripped 7 bases from V and 0 bases from J, with 12 bases between. The germline gives CDR1 MNHEY, CDR2 SVGAGI. The CDR3 is 14 amino acids. The CDR3 sequence: CASKFDSMNTEAFF. The CDR3 coding sequence is TGTGCCAGCAAATTCGACAGCATGAACACTGAAGCTTTCTTT.

The chain uses TRBV9 and TRBJ2-2; possible D gene TRBD1, 5 bases. Germline V gene lookup returns CDR1 SGDLS and CDR2 YYNGEE. This CDR3 contains 15 residues. V dropped 4 bases and J dropped 2 bases, with 12 bases sitting between them. The CDR3 reads CASSPSGRNTGELFF. In nucleotides, the CDR3 is TGTGCCAGCAGCCCATCAGGGCGAAACACCGGGGAGCTGTTTTTT.

The chain links TRBV7-2 to TRBJ2-2; TRBD2 aligns across 12 bases. CDR3 length: 16 residues. The germline V gene has CDR1 SGHTA and CDR2 FQGNSA. After removal of 7 bases from V and 5 bases from J, the junction contained 8 bases not matched to a gene. The CDR3 nucleotides read TGTGCCAGCAACGGACTAGCGGGGTTCGGGACCGGGGAGCTGTTTTTT. It is translated as CASNGLAGFGTGELFF.

This clone was counted once. This chain connects TRBV15 to TRBJ1-2, with D possibly matching TRBD1 (5 bases). The CDR3 runs 14 residues. V lost 0 bases and J 4 bases, leaving 9 bases between the germline ends. Germline CDR1 and CDR2: LNHNV and YYDKDF (reference sequence). The chain's CDR3 is CATSRDQGGYGYTF. CDR3 coding DNA: TGTGCCACCAGCAGAGATCAGGGCGGCTATGGCTACACCTTC.

The chain combines TRBV13 with TRBJ2-1, with TRBD1 matching 10 bases. The CDR3 spans 15 residues. The V gene's germline CDR1 is PRHDT and CDR2 FYEKMQ (reference sequence). Unmatched junction bases numbered 10, after V lost 7 bases and J lost 7 bases. The CDR3 protein is CASTRRDRGGNEQFF. The DNA for the CDR3 is TGTGCCAGCACCCGCCGGGACAGGGGAGGAAATGAGCAGTTCTTC.

This clone was observed a few times. The CDR3 sequence is CASSLARPGLVEKLFF. The CDR3 nucleotides read TGTGCCAGCAGCTTAGCTCGGCCAGGGCTGGTTGAAAAACTGTTTTTT. The V and J genes are TRBV7-6 and TRBJ1-4, with TRBD1 as a possible D gene (5 bases). Germline V gives CDR1 SGHVS, CDR2 FNYEAQ. Trimming pared 0 bases from V and 7 bases from J, leaving 15 bases between. The CDR3 consists of 16 residues.

The genes are TRBV19 and TRBJ1-5, with 9 positions matching TRBD1. The length of the CDR3 is 14 residues. Germline lookup yields CDR1 LNHDA and CDR2 SQIVND (reference sequence). The ends lost 5 bases at V and 5 bases at J; junction bases unmatched: 4. CDR3 bases: TGTGCCAGTAGTCGGGACAGGGACCATCAGCCCCAGCATTTT. Encoded protein: CASSRDRDHQPQHF.

The chain is built from TRBV9 and TRBJ2-1, with 10 bases fitting TRBD2. The CDR3 is 17 amino acids. Unmatched junction bases numbered 7, after V lost 0 bases and J lost 4 bases. Germline V gives CDR1 SGDLS, CDR2 YYNGEE. The CDR3, as DNA: TGTGCCAGCAGCGTAGGCTCAATAGCGGGGGGTTACAATGAGCAGTTCTTC. Translating it yields CASSVGSIAGGYNEQFF.

This sequence joins TRBV10-2 and TRBJ1-2; D possibly corresponds to TRBD1 (6 bases). V was shortened by 2 bases and J by 7 bases, with 8 bases between the two germline ends. The CDR3 extends over 12 amino acids. Germline CDR1 WSHSY, CDR2 SAAADI. CDR3 sequence: CASSETGSGYTF. The CDR3 nucleotides read TGCGCCAGCAGTGAGACAGGGAGTGGCTACACCTTC.

V usage is TRBV19 and J usage is TRBJ1-2, with D possibly being TRBD1 (5 bases). This CDR3 has 12 residues. Germline-derived CDR1 and CDR2 are LNHDA and SQIVND (reference sequence). V gave up 8 bases and J gave up 4 bases, with 11 bases separating them. CDR3 residues: CASGVGVYGYTF. The CDR3 DNA reads TGTGCCAGTGGGGTAGGGGTCTATGGCTACACCTTC.

The chain recombines TRBV7-2 with TRBJ2-6; 7 positions agree with TRBD1. The length of the CDR3 is 16 residues. Germline V gene data show CDR1 as SGHTA and CDR2 as FQGNSA. Trimming took 5 bases from V and 0 from J; bases not matched to a gene: 4. The CDR3 loop reads CASSVYRGSGANVLTF. CDR3 sequence (DNA): TGTGCCAGCAGCGTATACAGGGGCTCTGGGGCCAACGTCCTGACTTTC. The complete variable domain, with remaining parts taken from reference TRBV7-2 and TRBJ2-6, reads GAGVSQSPSNKVTEKGKDVELRCDPISGHTALYWYRQSLGQGLEFLIYFQGNSAPDKSGLPSDRFSAERTGGSVSTLTIQRTQQEDSAVYLCASSVYRGSGANVLTFGAGSRLTVL.

The rearrangement links TRBV7-9 to TRBJ2-1; 9 bases are a match to TRBD1. The CDR3 extends over 16 amino acids. Germline lookup yields CDR1 SEHNR and CDR2 FQNEAQ (reference sequence). Unmatched junction bases numbered 4, after V lost 4 bases and J lost 0 bases. The DNA for the CDR3 is TGTGCCAGCAGCTCCTCGACAGGGGGCTCCTACAATGAGCAGTTCTTC. Protein product: CASSSSTGGSYNEQFF.

V usage is TRBV7-9 and J usage is TRBJ2-7; 7 bases agree with TRBD1. The CDR3 loop spans 15 amino acids. V gave up 4 bases and J gave up 5 bases; unmatched junction bases: 11. CDR1 is SEHNR, CDR2 FQNEAQ, per germline (reference sequence). CDR3 amino acids: CASSYNTGAMHEQYF. The CDR3 DNA sequence: TGTGCCAGCAGCTATAACACAGGGGCAATGCACGAGCAGTACTTC. The variable domain in full, completed from reference TRBV7-9 and TRBJ2-7, reads DTGVSQNPRHKITKRGQNVTFRCDPISEHNRLYWYRQTLGQGPEFLTYFQNEAQLEKSRLLSDRFSAERPKGSFSTLEIQRTEQGDSAMYLCASSYNTGAMHEQYFGPGTRLTVT.

The chain links TRBV5-1 to TRBJ2-2; 9 bases agree with TRBD1. Germline CDR1 is SGHRS and CDR2 is YFSETQ. V trimming: 6 bases; J trimming: 0 bases; junction bases outside the gene matches: 3. The CDR3 has 15 residues. The CDR3 loop reads CASNRQGANTGELFF. The CDR3 DNA reads TGCGCCAGCAACCGACAGGGGGCGAACACCGGGGAGCTGTTTTTT. The entire variable domain, with the rest obtained from reference TRBV5-1 and TRBJ2-2, is as follows: KAGVTQTPRYLIKTRGQQVTLSCSPISGHRSVSWYQQTPGQGLQFLFEYFSETQRNKGNFPGRFSGRQFSNSRSEMNVSTLELGDSALYLCASNRQGANTGELFFGEGSRLTVL.

The V call is TRBV19, the J call TRBJ1-2, with a weak D call TRBD1 (5 bases). In germline, CDR1 is LNHDA, CDR2 SQIVND (reference sequence). Deletions cut 3 bases from V and 6 bases from J, with 8 bases between. The CDR3 runs 12 residues. The CDR3 region is CASSMGGHGYTF. The CDR3 DNA follows: TGTGCCAGTAGTATGGGGGGACATGGCTACACCTTC.

The chain carries TRBV6-1 and TRBJ2-7, with D perhaps TRBD2 (5 bases). Trimming pared 5 bases from V and 3 bases from J, leaving 14 bases between. CDR3 length equals 14 residues. Germline V gene data show CDR1 as MNHNS and CDR2 as SASEGT. CDR3 DNA sequence: TGTGCCAGCAGTCCCCAGCGAAGCGGCTACGAGCAGTACTTC. This translates into CASSPQRSGYEQYF.

The chain has TRBV27 and TRBJ1-1; possibly TRBD1 for D (5 bases). V dropped 7 bases and J dropped 7 bases, with 13 bases sitting between them. The CDR3 is made up of 12 amino acids. Germline V gene data show CDR1 as MNHEY and CDR2 as SMNVEV (reference sequence). CDR3 in amino acids: CASNPLGGEAFF. The DNA of the CDR3 is TGTGCCAGCAACCCCTTGGGGGGTGAAGCTTTCTTT.